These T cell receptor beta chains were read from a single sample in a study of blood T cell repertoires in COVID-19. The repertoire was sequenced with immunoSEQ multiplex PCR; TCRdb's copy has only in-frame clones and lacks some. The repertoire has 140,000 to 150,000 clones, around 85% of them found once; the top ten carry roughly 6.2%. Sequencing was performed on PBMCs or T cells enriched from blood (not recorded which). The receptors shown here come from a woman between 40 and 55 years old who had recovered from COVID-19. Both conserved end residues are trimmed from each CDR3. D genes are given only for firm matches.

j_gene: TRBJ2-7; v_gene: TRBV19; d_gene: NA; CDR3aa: ASSMGQAGSYEQY
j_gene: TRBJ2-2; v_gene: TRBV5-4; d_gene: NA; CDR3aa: ASSLVQGWTGELF
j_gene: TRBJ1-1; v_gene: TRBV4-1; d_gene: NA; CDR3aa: ASSQDPAQGPNTEAF
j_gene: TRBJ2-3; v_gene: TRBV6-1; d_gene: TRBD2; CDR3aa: ASSATSGVSTDTQY
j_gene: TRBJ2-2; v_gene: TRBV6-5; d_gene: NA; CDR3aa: ASRPDRTGELF
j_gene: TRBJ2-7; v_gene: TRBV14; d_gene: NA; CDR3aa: ASRASGGSYEQY
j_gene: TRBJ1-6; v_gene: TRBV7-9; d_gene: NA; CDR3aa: ASSLDPRAGWPLH
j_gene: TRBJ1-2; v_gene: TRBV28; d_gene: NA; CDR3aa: ASSFPDRPADYGYT
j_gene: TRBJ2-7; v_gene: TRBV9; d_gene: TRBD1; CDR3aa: ASSVRQGREQY
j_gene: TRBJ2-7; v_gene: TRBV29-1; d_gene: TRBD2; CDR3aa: SARGRAGGEQY
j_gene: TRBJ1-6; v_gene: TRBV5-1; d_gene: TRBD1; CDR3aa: ASSLKTGNNSPLH
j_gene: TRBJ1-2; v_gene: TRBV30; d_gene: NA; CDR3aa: AWSGQTANYGYT
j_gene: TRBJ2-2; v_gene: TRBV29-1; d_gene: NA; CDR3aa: SVTAGINTGELF
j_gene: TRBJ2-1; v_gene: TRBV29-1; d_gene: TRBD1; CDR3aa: SAGQGAEPWSYNEQF
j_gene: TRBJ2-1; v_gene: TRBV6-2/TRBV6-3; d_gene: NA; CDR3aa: ASSLLNSYNEQF
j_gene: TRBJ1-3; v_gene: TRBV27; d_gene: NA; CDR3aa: ASSLRGGLGNTIY
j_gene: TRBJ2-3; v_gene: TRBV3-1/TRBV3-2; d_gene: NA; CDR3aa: ASSQANTDTQY
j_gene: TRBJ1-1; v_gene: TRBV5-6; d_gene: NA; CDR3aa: ASSLFGGANTEAF
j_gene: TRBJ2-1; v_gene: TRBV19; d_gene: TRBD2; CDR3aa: ASSIGSGGPDEQF
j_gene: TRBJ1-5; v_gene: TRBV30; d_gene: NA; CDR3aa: AWSGRVLQPQH
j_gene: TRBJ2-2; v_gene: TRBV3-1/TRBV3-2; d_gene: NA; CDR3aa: ASSHGQGGLF
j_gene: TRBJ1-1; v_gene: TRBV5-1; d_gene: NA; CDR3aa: ASSFWFLGGNTEAF
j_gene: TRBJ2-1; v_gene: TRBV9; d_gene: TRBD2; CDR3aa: ASSETPTSGGHIVDNEQF
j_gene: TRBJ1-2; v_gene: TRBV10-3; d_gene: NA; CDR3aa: AISATRGVNYGYT
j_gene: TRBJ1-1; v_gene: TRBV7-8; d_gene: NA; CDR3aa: ASSRTVNTEAF
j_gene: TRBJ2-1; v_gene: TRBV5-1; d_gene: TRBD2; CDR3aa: ASSASTSGINNEQF
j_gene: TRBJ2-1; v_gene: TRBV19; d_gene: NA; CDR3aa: ASRLQANGYNEQF
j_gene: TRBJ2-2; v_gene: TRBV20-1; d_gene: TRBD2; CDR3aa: SASLAGRTGELF
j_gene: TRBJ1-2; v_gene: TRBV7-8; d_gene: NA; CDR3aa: ASSPNRGVGYT
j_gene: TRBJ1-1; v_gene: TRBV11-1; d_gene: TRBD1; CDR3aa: ASSLGQGFNTEAF
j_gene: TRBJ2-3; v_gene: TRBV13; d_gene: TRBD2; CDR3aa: ASSIGLADTDTQY
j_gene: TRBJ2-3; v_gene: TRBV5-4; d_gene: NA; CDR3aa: ASSLGAGPSTDTQY
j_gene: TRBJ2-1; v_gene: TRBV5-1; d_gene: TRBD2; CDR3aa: ASSFGLAGDNEQF
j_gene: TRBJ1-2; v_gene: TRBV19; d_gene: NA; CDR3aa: ASSIQGGYT
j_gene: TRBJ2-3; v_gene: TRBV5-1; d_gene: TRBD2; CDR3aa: ASSASGPPTDTQY
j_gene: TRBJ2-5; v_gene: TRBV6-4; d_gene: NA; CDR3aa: ASSGRPGETQY
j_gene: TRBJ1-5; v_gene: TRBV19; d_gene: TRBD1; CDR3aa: ASSIGQGAINNQPQH
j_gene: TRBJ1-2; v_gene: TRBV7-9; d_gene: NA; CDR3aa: ASSLEGGTGYT
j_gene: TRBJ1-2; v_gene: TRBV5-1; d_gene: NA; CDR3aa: ASSLERYNYGYT
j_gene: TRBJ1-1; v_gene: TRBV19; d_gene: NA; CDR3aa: ASSMDGMNTEAF
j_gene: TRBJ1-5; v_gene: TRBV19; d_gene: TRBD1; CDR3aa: ASRKMGQLLNQPQH
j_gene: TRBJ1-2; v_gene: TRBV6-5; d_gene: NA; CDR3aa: ASKDRENYGYT
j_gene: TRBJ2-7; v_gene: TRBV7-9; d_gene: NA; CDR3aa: ASSPGGYEQY
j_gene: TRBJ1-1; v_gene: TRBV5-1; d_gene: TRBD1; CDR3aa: ASSLGDRLTIEAF
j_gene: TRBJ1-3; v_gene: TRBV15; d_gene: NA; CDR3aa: ATSRGGSGNTIY
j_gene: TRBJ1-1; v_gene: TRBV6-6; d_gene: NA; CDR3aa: ASVQGWTEAF
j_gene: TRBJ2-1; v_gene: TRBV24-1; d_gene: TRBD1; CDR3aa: ATSDSGTALYNEQF
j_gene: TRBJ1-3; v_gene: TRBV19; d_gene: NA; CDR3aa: ASSIGTAGNTIY
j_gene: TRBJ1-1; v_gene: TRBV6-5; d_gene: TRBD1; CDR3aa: ASSTGGDMNTEAF
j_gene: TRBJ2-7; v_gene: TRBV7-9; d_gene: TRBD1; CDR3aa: ASSLAGQGYEQY
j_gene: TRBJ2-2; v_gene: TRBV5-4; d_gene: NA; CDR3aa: ASSKTGSGNTGELF
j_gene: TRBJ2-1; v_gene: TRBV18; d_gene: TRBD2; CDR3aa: ASSPGAGGASYNEQF
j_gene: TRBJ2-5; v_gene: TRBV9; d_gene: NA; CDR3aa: ASGVGSGMAGETQY
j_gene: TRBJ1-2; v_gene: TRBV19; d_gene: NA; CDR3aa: ASKSTGGGYT